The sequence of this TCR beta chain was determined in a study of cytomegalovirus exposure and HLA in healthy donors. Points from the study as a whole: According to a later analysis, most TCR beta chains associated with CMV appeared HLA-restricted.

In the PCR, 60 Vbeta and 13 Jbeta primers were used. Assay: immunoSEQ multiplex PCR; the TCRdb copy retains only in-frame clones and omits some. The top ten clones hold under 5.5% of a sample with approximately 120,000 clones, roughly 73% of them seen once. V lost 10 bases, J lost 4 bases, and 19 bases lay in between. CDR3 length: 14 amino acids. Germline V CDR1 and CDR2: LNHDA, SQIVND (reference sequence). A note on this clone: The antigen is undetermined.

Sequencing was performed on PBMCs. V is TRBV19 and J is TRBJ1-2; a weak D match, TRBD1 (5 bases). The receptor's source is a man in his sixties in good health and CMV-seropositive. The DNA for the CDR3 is TGTGCCACCCTACCTAAAGGGGATCTCTATGGCTACACCTTC. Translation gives CATLPKGDLYGYTF.